Below, 10 T cell receptor beta chains from the same sample are listed, as sequenced in a study of control samples from healthy donors and cancer patients. Produced via immunoSEQ multiplex PCR; TCRdb's table is partial and in-frame only. The sample contains roughly 120,000 clones, about 89% of which appear only once. The sequencing input was blood. The receptors shown here come from a woman aged 18 to 35 in good health.

The chain is built from TRBV7-3 and TRBJ2-6, with unresolved D. This CDR3 is 15 amino acids long. V lost 2 bases, J lost 0 bases, and 5 bases lay in between. Germline assignment: CDR1 SGHTA and CDR2 FQGTGA. The CDR3 DNA sequence: TGTGCCAGCAGCTTAGGGATCTCTGGGGCCAACGTCCTGACTTTC. The encoded protein is CASSLGISGANVLTF. The entire variable domain, with the rest obtained from reference TRBV7-3 and TRBJ2-6, is as follows: GAGVSQTPSNKVTEKGKYVELRCDPISGHTALYWYRQSLGQGPEFLIYFQGTGAADDSGLPNDRFFAVRPEGSVSTLKIQRTERGDSAVYLCASSLGISGANVLTFGAGSRLTVL.

The chain has TRBV13 and TRBJ2-3, with 8 bases identical to TRBD1. V shed 4 bases, J shed 0 bases, and the junction held 15 bases outside the gene matches. Germline values: CDR1 PRHDT, CDR2 FYEKMQ (reference sequence). The CDR3 contains 19 residues. The CDR3, as DNA: TGTGCCAGCAGCTCCGGACCGGGACAGGCCCGAACTAGCACAGATACGCAGTATTTT. Its translation is CASSSGPGQARTSTDTQYF.

This clone was seen a single time. The genes are TRBV19 and TRBJ1-1; the D is unclear. The V gene lost 3 bases and the J gene lost 1 base, with 3 bases spanning the gap. Germline CDR1 LNHDA, CDR2 SQIVND (reference sequence). There are 12 residues in the CDR3. CDR3 coding DNA: TGTGCCAGTAGTATTAGGAACACTGAAGCTTTCTTT. Translated: CASSIRNTEAFF.

This CDR3 reads CASSPAVRQLYGYTF. In DNA form, the CDR3 reads TGTGCCAGCAGTCCAGCCGTTAGACAGCTCTATGGCTACACCTTC. The gene calls are TRBV28 and TRBJ1-2; possibly TRBD1 for D (5 bases). This CDR3 region has 15 residues. V shed 5 bases and J shed 4 bases, with 17 bases lying between them. Looked up from germline, CDR1 is MDHEN and CDR2 is SYDVKM.

The chain links TRBV7-8 to TRBJ2-5; 12 bases agree with TRBD2. In germline, CDR1 is SGHVS, CDR2 FQNEAQ. The trim removed 5 bases at V and 2 bases at J, leaving 9 bases unmatched. This CDR3 is built from 17 residues. The CDR3 DNA sequence: TGTGCCAGCAGCCAGACGGCTAGCGGGGGGGTACAAGAGACCCAGTACTTC. Translation gives CASSQTASGGVQETQYF. Full variable domain (remainder filled in from reference TRBV7-8 and TRBJ2-5): GAGVSQSPRYKVAKRGQDVALRCDPISGHVSLFWYQQALGQGPEFLTYFQNEAQLDKSGLPSDRFFAERPEGSVSTLKIQRTQQEDSAVYLCASSQTASGGVQETQYFGPGTRLLVL.

The gene calls are TRBV6-6 and TRBJ2-5; weak D call: TRBD2 (5 bases). The CDR3 length is 13 residues. Trimming pared 6 bases from V and 2 bases from J, leaving 10 bases between. The germline V gene encodes CDR1 MNHNY and CDR2 SVGAGI (reference sequence). The CDR3 loop reads CASSRTRQETQYF. As DNA, the CDR3 is TGTGCCAGCAGCCGGACTCGACAAGAGACCCAGTACTTC.

The V call is TRBV7-2, the J call TRBJ2-3; D is unclear. Germline V CDR1 and CDR2: SGHTA, FQGNSA. This CDR3 comprises 12 residues. V was shortened by 5 bases and J by 1 base, with 4 bases between the two germline ends. The CDR3 sequence: CASSGGTDTQYF. The DNA of the CDR3 is TGTGCCAGCAGCGGGGGCACAGATACGCAGTATTTT. Using reference TRBV7-2 and TRBJ2-3 for the parts outside the CDR3, the full variable domain is GAGVSQSPSNKVTEKGKDVELRCDPISGHTALYWYRQSLGQGLEFLIYFQGNSAPDKSGLPSDRFSAERTGGSVSTLTIQRTQQEDSAVYLCASSGGTDTQYFGPGTRLTVL.

The genes are TRBV5-1 and TRBJ1-4, with 8 bases matching TRBD1. The CDR3 runs 16 residues. The V gene end was trimmed by 4 bases and the J gene end by 4 bases; junction bases not matched to a gene: 9. The germline CDR1 and CDR2 sequences are SGHRS and YFSETQ. The CDR3 DNA follows: TGCGCCAGCAGCCCCGTGGCAGGGGGCAGTAATGAAAAACTGTTTTTT. Protein sequence: CASSPVAGGSNEKLFF.

The chain uses TRBV5-1 and TRBJ2-3; D is uncertain. Trimming took 3 bases from V and 2 from J, leaving 10 bases between them. Germline CDR1 SGHRS, CDR2 YFSETQ. The CDR3 contains 14 residues. CDR3 sequence: CASSSLKITDTQYF. The CDR3 DNA sequence: TGCGCCAGCAGCTCGCTAAAAATCACAGATACGCAGTATTTT.

Here the CDR3 reads CASSQEGPGLDSLPSSYEQYF. CDR3 nucleotides: TGTGCCAGCAGCCAAGAGGGGCCGGGACTAGATTCACTCCCTTCTTCCTACGAGCAGTACTTC. The chain uses TRBV4-2 and TRBJ2-7; 8 bases are shared with TRBD2. The CDR3 has 21 amino acids. Germline trimming cut 0 bases from V and 1 base from J; bases unmatched to any gene: 20. Germline V lookup: CDR1 LGHNA, CDR2 YNFKEQ.